This record covers a single TCR beta chain. What it recognizes is unknown. The data are from a study of shared clonotypes between healthy human individuals. Broader study findings: Memory subsets generally showed lower estimated richness than naive subsets. Non-shared clonotypes displayed generation probabilities falling below those of clonotypes present in all four donors.

The CDR3 spans 15 residues. Germline V gives CDR1 MGHRA, CDR2 YSYEKL. The ends were cut back, 0 bases at V and 6 bases at J, with 15 bases in the middle. Naivety among CD8 cells was defined by CD45RO negativity and positive CCR7 selection, thereby excluding terminally differentiated effector memory CD45RA+ cells. Donors comprised healthy HIV-negative adults lacking recent acute infections or vaccinations. As handled by the study authors: ImmunoSEQ output held junction-only sequences without quality scores, so filtering differed. The method was immunoSEQ multiplex PCR; TCRdb's version includes in-frame clones alone and lacks a portion of them. V and J calls plus clone size are reproduced from that table; the DNA served to infer D and trimming. The sample has about 550,000 clones; over 95% are singletons.

The material sequenced was naive CD8+ T cells sorted from blood. The rearrangement joins TRBV4-1 to TRBJ2-7; a weak D match, TRBD2 (5 bases). The receptor was derived from a woman between 25 and 40 years old in good health. The CDR3, as DNA: TGCGCCAGCAGCCAAGATCCGGCCGGCGGGCTCGAGCAGTACTTC. It is translated as CASSQDPAGGLEQYF.